The source of this TCR beta chain is a study of T cell changes during pregnancy in multiple sclerosis (dated by TCRdb to the late 2010s). Regarding the complete study: Changes in the T cell repertoire over the course of pregnancy were examined in this study in women with multiple sclerosis.

Library creation used the immunoSEQ multiplex PCR assay. TCRdb carries this immuneACCESS record with in-frame sequences only. Its versions omit some clonotypes, under half of them owing to an unresolved V gene in the studies checked, with the rest unexplained. This sample holds about 75,000 clones; about 89% were observed only once. The ten most abundant clones make up 0.43% of the sample. Concerning this clone: The antigen it binds to is not known. No quality values exist for individual bases; no much larger clone is one base distant.

There are 14 amino acids in the CDR3, from cysteine to phenylalanine inclusive. Just CDR3 DNA is preserved here, 42 bases in frame from base 1. Reading the germline V gene gives CDR1 SGHNT and CDR2 YENEEA. V is clipped by 1 base and J by 4 bases, and the sequence between their germline boundaries is 8 bases long. Source: CD4+ T cells from peripheral blood mononuclear cells, taken before pregnancy. The chain was built from TRBV11-3 and TRBJ2-1; confidence is insufficient to name the D gene. The clonotype comes from a female donor with multiple sclerosis, enrolled in a pregnancy study. The DNA sequence is as follows: TGTGCCAGCAGCTTAGGTCAGAAGTACAATGAGCAGTTCTTC. It encodes CASSLGQKYNEQFF. Reference TRBV11-3 and TRBJ2-1 proteins supply the regions before and after the CDR3; the full variable domain is: EAGVVQSPRYKIIEKKQPVAFWCNPISGHNTLYWYLQNLGQGPELLIRYENEEAVDDSQLPKDRFSAERLKGVDSTLKIQPAELGDSAVYLCASSLGQKYNEQFFGPGTRLTVL.